This T cell receptor (beta chain) was obtained from a study of T cells in Graves' hyperthyroidism and ophthalmopathy. The wider study: Before any treatment, at initial diagnosis, peripheral blood was collected.

V was pared by 8 bases and J by 3 bases, with 6 bases of the junction left unmatched. The CDR3 runs 13 residues. The germline V gene encodes CDR1 MNHEY and CDR2 SMNVEV (reference sequence). This clonotype was seen repeatedly, ten times or more. RNA transcripts provided the source from which TCR beta CDR3 regions were amplified. In the first-round RT-PCR of the TCR CDR3, the HTBI primer set was used. TCRdb reprocessed the multiplex PCR reads with MiXCR, giving one entry per CDR3 protein. There are a few hundred thousand distinct CDR3 sequences in the sample; about 15% occur only once, and 5% to 7% lies in the top ten. From under 12 ml of fresh peripheral blood, PBMCs were isolated.

The sample was blood. The source of this sequence is a woman between 25 and 40 years old with Graves' hyperthyroidism that later progressed to Graves' ophthalmopathy. V and J are TRBV27 and TRBJ2-7, with 8 nucleotides matching TRBD2. CDR3 in DNA: TGTGCCAGCGCGGTAGCGGGGATCTACGAGCAGTACTTC. This translates into CASAVAGIYEQYF.